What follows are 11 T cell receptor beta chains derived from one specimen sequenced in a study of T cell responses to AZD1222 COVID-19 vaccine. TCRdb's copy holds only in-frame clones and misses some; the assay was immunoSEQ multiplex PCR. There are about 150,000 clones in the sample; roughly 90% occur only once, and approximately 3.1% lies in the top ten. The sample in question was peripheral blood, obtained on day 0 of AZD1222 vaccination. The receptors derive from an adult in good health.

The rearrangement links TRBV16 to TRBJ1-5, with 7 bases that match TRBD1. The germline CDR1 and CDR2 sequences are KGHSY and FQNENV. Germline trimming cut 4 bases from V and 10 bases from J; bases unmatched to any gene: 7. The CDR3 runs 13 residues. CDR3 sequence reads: CASSRDSRGPQHF. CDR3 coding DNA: TGTGCCAGCAGCCGGGACAGCCGGGGCCCCCAGCATTTT. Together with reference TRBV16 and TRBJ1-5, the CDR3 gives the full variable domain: GEEVAQTPKHLVRGEGQKAKLYCAPIKGHSYVFWYQQVLKNEFKFLISFQNENVFDETGMPKERFSAKCLPNSPCSLEIQATKLEDSAVYFCASSRDSRGPQHFGDGTRLSIL.

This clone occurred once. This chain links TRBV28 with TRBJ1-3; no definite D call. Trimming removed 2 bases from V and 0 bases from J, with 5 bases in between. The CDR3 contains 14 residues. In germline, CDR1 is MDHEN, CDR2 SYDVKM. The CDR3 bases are TGTGCCAGCAGTTTAGGGTTCTCTGGAAACACCATATATTTT. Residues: CASSLGFSGNTIYF.

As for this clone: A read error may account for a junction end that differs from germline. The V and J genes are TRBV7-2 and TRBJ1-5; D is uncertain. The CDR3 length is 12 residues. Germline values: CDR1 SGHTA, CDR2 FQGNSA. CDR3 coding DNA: TGTGCCAGCGGCTTATTTGATCAGCCCCAGCATTTT. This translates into CASGLFDQPQHF.

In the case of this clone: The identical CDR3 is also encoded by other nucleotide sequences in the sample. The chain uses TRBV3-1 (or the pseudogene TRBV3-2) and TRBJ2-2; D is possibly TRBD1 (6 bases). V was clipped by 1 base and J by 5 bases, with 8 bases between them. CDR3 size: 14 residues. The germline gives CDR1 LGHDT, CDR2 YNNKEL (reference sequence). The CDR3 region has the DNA TGTGCCAGCAGCCAAGGCACAGGGACCGGGGAGCTGTTTTTT. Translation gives CASSQGTGTGELFF.

The CDR3 region is CASSLGPLNEKLFF. The CDR3 DNA follows: TGTGCCAGCAGCTTAGGACCGTTAAATGAAAAACTGTTTTTT. This chain links TRBV7-2 with TRBJ1-4; D gene unclear. Germline assignment: CDR1 SGHTA and CDR2 FQGNSA. Trimming stripped 1 base from V and 5 bases from J, with 8 bases between. The CDR3 loop spans 14 amino acids.

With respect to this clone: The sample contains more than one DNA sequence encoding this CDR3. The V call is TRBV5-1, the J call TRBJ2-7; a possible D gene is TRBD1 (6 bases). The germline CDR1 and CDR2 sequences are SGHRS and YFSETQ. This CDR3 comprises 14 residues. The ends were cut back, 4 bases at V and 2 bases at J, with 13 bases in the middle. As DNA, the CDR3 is TGCGCCAGCAGCCCGGGGACATCCGCCTACGAGCAGTACTTC. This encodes CASSPGTSAYEQYF. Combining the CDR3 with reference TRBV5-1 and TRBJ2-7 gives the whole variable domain KAGVTQTPRYLIKTRGQQVTLSCSPISGHRSVSWYQQTPGQGLQFLFEYFSETQRNKGNFPGRFSGRQFSNSRSEMNVSTLELGDSALYLCASSPGTSAYEQYFGPGTRLTVT.

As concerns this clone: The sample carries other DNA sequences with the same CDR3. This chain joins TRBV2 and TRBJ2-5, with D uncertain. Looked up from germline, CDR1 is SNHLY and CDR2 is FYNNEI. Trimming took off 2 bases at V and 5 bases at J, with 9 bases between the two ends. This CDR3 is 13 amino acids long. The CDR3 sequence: CASSELPGETQYF. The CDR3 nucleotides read TGTGCCAGCAGTGAACTTCCCGGCGAGACCCAGTACTTC.

The CDR3 nucleotides read TGCAGCGTGGAGACAGGGAACGAGCAGTACTTC. It yields the protein CSVETGNEQYF. This chain uses TRBV29-1 with TRBJ2-7, with 7 positions matching TRBD1. The CDR3 runs to 11 residues. Germline V CDR1 and CDR2: SQVTM, ANQGSEA. V shed 6 bases and J 5 bases; nucleotides not matched to a gene: 4.

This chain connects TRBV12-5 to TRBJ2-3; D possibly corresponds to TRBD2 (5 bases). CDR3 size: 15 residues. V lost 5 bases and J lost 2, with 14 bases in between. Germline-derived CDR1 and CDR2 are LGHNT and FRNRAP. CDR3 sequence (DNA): TGTGCTAGTGGTGTTTCGGCGGGCCTCACAGATACGCAGTATTTT. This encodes CASGVSAGLTDTQYF. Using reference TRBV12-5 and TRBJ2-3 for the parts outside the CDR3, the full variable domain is DARVTQTPRHKVTEMGQEVTMRCQPILGHNTVFWYRQTMMQGLELLAYFRNRAPLDDSGMPKDRFSAEMPDATLATLKIQPSEPRDSAVYFCASGVSAGLTDTQYFGPGTRLTVL.

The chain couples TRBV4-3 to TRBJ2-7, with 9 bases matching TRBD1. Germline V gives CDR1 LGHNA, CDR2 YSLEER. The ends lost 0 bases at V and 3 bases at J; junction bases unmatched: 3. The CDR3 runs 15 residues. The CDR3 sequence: CASSQDPDRGYEQYF. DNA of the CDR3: TGCGCCAGCAGCCAAGATCCGGACAGGGGCTACGAGCAGTACTTC.

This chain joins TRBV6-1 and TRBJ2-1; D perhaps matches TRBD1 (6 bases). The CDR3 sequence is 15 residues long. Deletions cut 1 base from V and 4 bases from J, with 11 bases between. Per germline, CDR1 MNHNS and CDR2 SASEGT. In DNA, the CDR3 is TGTGCCAGCAGTGAAGTCGGGACATTTTACAATGAGCAGTTCTTC. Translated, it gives CASSEVGTFYNEQFF.